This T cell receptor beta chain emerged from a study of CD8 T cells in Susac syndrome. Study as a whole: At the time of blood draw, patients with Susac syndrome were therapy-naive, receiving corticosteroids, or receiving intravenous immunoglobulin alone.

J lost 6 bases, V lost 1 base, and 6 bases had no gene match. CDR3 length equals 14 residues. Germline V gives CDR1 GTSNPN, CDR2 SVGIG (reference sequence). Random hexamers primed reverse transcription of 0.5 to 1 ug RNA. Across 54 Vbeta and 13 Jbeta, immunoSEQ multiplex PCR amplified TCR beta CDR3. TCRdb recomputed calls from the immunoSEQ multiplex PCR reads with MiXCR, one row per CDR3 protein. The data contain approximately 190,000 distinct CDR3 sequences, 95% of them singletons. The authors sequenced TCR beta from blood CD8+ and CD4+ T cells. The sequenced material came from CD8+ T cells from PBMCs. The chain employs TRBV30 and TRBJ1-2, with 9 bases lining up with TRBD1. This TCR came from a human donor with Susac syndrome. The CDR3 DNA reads TGTGCCTGGAGTGGTGGGGACAGGGTAAATGGCTACACCTTC. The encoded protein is CAWSGGDRVNGYTF.